Following are 24 T cell receptor beta chains from one sample sequenced in a study of T cells after yellow fever vaccination. TCRdb processed the 5' RACE reads anew with MiXCR; each CDR3 protein has one entry. This table has approximately 34,000 distinct CDR3 sequences, over 9.5% appearing once. The material sequenced was PBMCs, either bulk or a sorted T-cell subset (CD4+, CD8+, memory, or dextramer-sorted; not recorded which), taken around 14 days after the first yellow fever vaccination. Receptors were obtained from a man between 18 and 29 years old who received the YFV17D yellow fever vaccine.

This clonotype has at least ten counts. This rearrangement joins TRBV5-4 to TRBJ1-4; 10 nucleotides line up with TRBD1. The germline V gene has CDR1 SGHNT and CDR2 YYREEE (reference sequence). The CDR3 has 14 residues. Trimming at V came to 4 bases and at J to 7 bases, leaving 4 bases not matched to a gene. CDR3 residues: CASSRQGATEKLFF. As DNA, the CDR3 is TGTGCCAGCAGCAGACAGGGGGCGACTGAAAAACTGTTTTTT.

The rearrangement joins TRBV11-2 to TRBJ2-2, with 11 nucleotides matching TRBD2. The V gene's germline CDR1 is SGHAT and CDR2 FQNNGV. The CDR3 is 18 amino acids. Losses at the gene ends were 7 bases for V and 1 base for J; bases not matched to a gene: 11. The chain's CDR3 is CASTKRLAGGRNTGELFF. The CDR3 DNA reads as TGTGCCAGCACCAAACGGCTAGCGGGGGGCCGGAACACCGGGGAGCTGTTTTTT.

This clonotype was seen ten or more times. V gene TRBV6-2 or TRBV6-3 combines with J gene TRBJ1-1; unclear D gene. V lost 2 bases, J lost 5 bases, and 9 bases lay in between. The CDR3 is made up of 13 amino acids. Germline CDR1 MNHEY, CDR2 SVGEGT. The CDR3 here is CASSYVGGTEAFF. The CDR3, as DNA: TGTGCCAGCAGTTACGTGGGTGGGACTGAAGCTTTCTTT.

This clonotype was seen ten or more times. V is TRBV7-3 and J is TRBJ2-6; D gene unclear. V lost 1 base to trimming and J lost 0 bases, with 1 base between them. The CDR3 contains 14 residues. Germline CDR1 and CDR2: SGHTA and FQGTGA. CDR3 region: CASSLSSGANVLTF. The CDR3 nucleotides read TGTGCCAGCAGCTTAAGCTCTGGGGCCAACGTCCTGACTTTC.

This clonotype occurred many times. The V call is TRBV5-1, the J call TRBJ1-5, with D perhaps TRBD1 (6 bases). Germline V CDR1 and CDR2: SGHRS, YFSETQ. This CDR3 contains 13 residues. V lost 2 bases and J 4 bases, leaving 7 bases between the germline ends. For the CDR3, the DNA is TGCGCCAGCAGCTTCCAGGGGAATCAGCCCCAGCATTTT. Translated: CASSFQGNQPQHF.

This clonotype was found many times. V and J are TRBV20-1 and TRBJ2-3; TRBD2 agrees at 8 bases. The CDR3 length is 14 residues. The V gene end was trimmed by 6 bases and the J gene end by 6 bases; junction bases not matched to a gene: 11. The germline V gene has CDR1 DFQATT and CDR2 SNEGSKA (reference sequence). The CDR3 nucleotides are TGCAGTGCCCCCCTTCTTCTAGCGGGTGATACGCAGTATTTT. Its protein is CSAPLLLAGDTQYF.

The table lists this clonotype with many counts. This chain joins TRBV5-1 and TRBJ1-2, with TRBD1 matching 7 bases. The CDR3 is made up of 14 amino acids. The V gene's germline CDR1 is SGHRS and CDR2 YFSETQ. V dropped 0 bases and J dropped 3; count of bases not matched to a gene: 2. Written as DNA, the CDR3 is TGCGCCAGCAGCTTGGGGGGGACAGACTATGGCTACACCTTC. It yields the protein CASSLGGTDYGYTF. Filled out from reference TRBV5-1 and TRBJ1-2, the complete variable domain reads KAGVTQTPRYLIKTRGQQVTLSCSPISGHRSVSWYQQTPGQGLQFLFEYFSETQRNKGNFPGRFSGRQFSNSRSEMNVSTLELGDSALYLCASSLGGTDYGYTFGSGTRLTVV.

This clonotype was detected ten times or more. The V gene is TRBV12-3 or TRBV12-4, the J gene TRBJ2-1; D is perhaps TRBD1 (6 bases). The CDR3 length is 14 residues. V was trimmed by 8 bases and J by 9 bases, leaving 20 bases between them. This chain's CDR3 is CASGDLRSGAEQFF. The CDR3 DNA reads TGTGCCAGCGGGGATCTTCGCTCAGGGGCTGAGCAGTTCTTC.

Many counts were recorded for this clonotype. This sequence joins TRBV3-1 and TRBJ2-5; tentatively, D is TRBD1 (5 bases). With 1 base removed from V and 2 bases from J, the gap between germline ends came to 8 bases. CDR1 and CDR2 from the germline V gene are LGHDT and YNNKEL (reference sequence). The CDR3 has 14 residues. CDR3: CASSQVAGQETQYF. The CDR3 DNA reads TGTGCCAGCAGCCAAGTGGCAGGGCAAGAGACCCAGTACTTC.

About this clonotype: A much larger clone differs by one base, so this may be a read error. This chain uses TRBV7-2 with TRBJ2-5, with a weak D call TRBD2 (5 bases). Trimming left V 4 bases short and J 6 bases short, with 9 bases between. The V gene's germline CDR1 is SGHTA and CDR2 FQGNSA. The CDR3 is 12 residues long. This CDR3 is CASSSCGQTQYF. In DNA form, the CDR3 reads TGTGCCAGCAGCTCCTGCGGGCAGACCCAGTACTTC.

This clonotype was detected many times. V usage is TRBV12-3 or TRBV12-4 and J usage is TRBJ2-5; TRBD2 matches at 7 bases. The CDR3 has 14 amino acids. V lost 3 bases to trimming and J lost 9 bases; unmatched junction nucleotides: 10. This CDR3 reads CASSFPVPRGAQYF. CDR3 coding DNA: TGTGCCAGCAGTTTCCCGGTCCCCCGGGGGGCCCAGTACTTC.

This clonotype was detected ten times or more. The chain is built from TRBV20-1 and TRBJ1-4, with D hard to call. V lost 0 bases and J lost 11, with 10 bases in between. The germline V gene encodes CDR1 DFQATT and CDR2 SNEGSKA (reference sequence). This CDR3 region has 12 residues. The CDR3 loop is CSARDRRAKLFF. In DNA form, the CDR3 reads TGCAGTGCTAGAGATAGAAGGGCGAAACTGTTTTTT.

Details on this clonotype: This may stem from a read error, because a much larger clone lies one nucleotide away. The chain combines TRBV3-1 with TRBJ1-5, with D perhaps matching TRBD1 (6 bases). The CDR3 extends over 14 amino acids. Germline loops: CDR1 LGHDT, CDR2 YNNKEL (reference sequence). The CDR3 sequence: CARSPQGFSQPQHF. The CDR3, as DNA: TGTGCCAGAAGCCCACAGGGTTTCAGTCAGCCCCAGCATTTT.

This clonotype has ten or more counts. This chain joins TRBV20-1 and TRBJ1-2, with 7 positions matching TRBD1. The CDR3 spans 13 residues. Germline V gene data show CDR1 as DFQATT and CDR2 as SNEGSKA (reference sequence). V lost 3 bases and J lost 5; bases outside the gene matches: 6. CDR3 sequence reads: CSASPGQTYGYTF. DNA for the CDR3: TGCAGTGCTAGTCCGGGACAGACTTATGGCTACACCTTC.

This clonotype was observed many times. V gene TRBV7-9 combines with J gene TRBJ1-1; the D is unclear. Between the trimmed V and J ends, which lost 6 bases and 5 bases, there was a span of 16 bases. This CDR3 is built from 14 residues. In germline, CDR1 is SEHNR, CDR2 FQNEAQ (reference sequence). The CDR3 sequence is CASRNSYGETEAFF. The CDR3 DNA reads TGTGCCAGCAGAAATTCCTACGGGGAGACTGAAGCTTTCTTT.

In its sample, this clonotype was seen many times. This chain uses TRBV19 with TRBJ2-1; 11 bases agree with TRBD2. Germline V gene lookup returns CDR1 LNHDA and CDR2 SQIVND (reference sequence). Unmatched junction bases numbered 8, after V lost 7 bases and J lost 0 bases. The CDR3 length is 17 residues. DNA of the CDR3: TGTGCCAGTACCACCTTTAGCGGGGGGGTCTCCTACAATGAGCAGTTCTTC. It specifies CASTTFSGGVSYNEQFF. Supplemented by reference TRBV19 and TRBJ2-1, the full variable domain reads DGGITQSPKYLFRKEGQNVTLSCEQNLNHDAMYWYRQDPGQGLRLIYYSQIVNDFQKGDIAEGYSVSREKKESFPLTVTSAQKNPTAFYLCASTTFSGGVSYNEQFFGPGTRLTVL.

Concerning this clonotype itself: A much larger clone is a single base away; this may be a read error. The chain joins TRBV7-2 to TRBJ2-2, with D perhaps being TRBD1 or TRBD2 (5 bases each). Germline CDR1 and CDR2: SGHTA and FQGNSA. The CDR3 is made up of 14 amino acids. Deletions cut 4 bases from V and 1 base from J, with 7 bases between. The CDR3, as DNA: TGTGCCAGCAGCTGTGGGGGGAACACCGGGGAGCTGTTTTTT. It codes for CASSCGGNTGELFF.

This clonotype has at least ten counts. The rearrangement uses TRBV7-6 and TRBJ1-2; D is perhaps TRBD1 (6 bases). Germline V gives CDR1 SGHVS, CDR2 FNYEAQ. The CDR3 runs 14 residues. With 3 bases removed from V and 1 base from J, the gap between germline ends came to 9 bases. CDR3 loop: CASSLGHLNYGYTF. As DNA, the CDR3 is TGTGCCAGCAGCTTGGGACACCTTAACTATGGCTACACCTTC.

In its sample, this clonotype was seen many times. This rearrangement joins TRBV4-3 to TRBJ2-1; D is unresolved. V was shortened by 1 base and J by 4 bases, with 11 bases between the two germline ends. This CDR3 has 15 residues. Germline-derived CDR1 and CDR2 are LGHNA and YSLEER. CDR3 in amino acids: CASSQGAGDYNEQFF. Written as DNA, the CDR3 is TGCGCCAGCAGCCAAGGTGCCGGCGATTACAATGAGCAGTTCTTC.

This clonotype was counted at least ten times. The chain couples TRBV7-2 to TRBJ2-5; a possible D gene is TRBD2 (5 bases). V shed 3 bases and J shed 0 bases, with 14 bases lying between them. Germline V gene sequence: CDR1 SGHTA, CDR2 FQGNSA. This CDR3 spans 16 amino acids. The DNA for the CDR3 is TGTGCCAGCAGCTTGAGCGTGGTCGGGGACCAAGAGACCCAGTACTTC. Translating gives CASSLSVVGDQETQYF. Based on the CDR3 plus reference TRBV7-2 and TRBJ2-5, the full variable domain is GAGVSQSPSNKVTEKGKDVELRCDPISGHTALYWYRQSLGQGLEFLIYFQGNSAPDKSGLPSDRFSAERTGGSVSTLTIQRTQQEDSAVYLCASSLSVVGDQETQYFGPGTRLLVL.

This clonotype showed up many times. CDR3 sequence reads: CATSRTDRILIEQYF. The CDR3 coding sequence is TGTGCCACCAGCAGAACCGACAGGATCCTCATCGAGCAGTACTTC. This chain uses TRBV15 with TRBJ2-7; tentative D call: TRBD1 (6 bases). The CDR3 is 15 amino acids. V lost 2 bases, J lost 6 bases, and 17 bases lay in between. Per the germline V gene, CDR1 is LNHNV and CDR2 is YYDKDF (reference sequence).

Ten or more counts support this clonotype. V gene TRBV10-3 combines with J gene TRBJ1-1, with 8 bases matching TRBD1. There are 13 residues in the CDR3. Germline assignment: CDR1 ENHRY and CDR2 SYGVKD. V gave up 7 bases and J gave up 12 bases; unmatched junction bases: 13. DNA of the CDR3: TGTGCCATCACCTCGGACAGGGAAGGCAATTCTTTCTTT. Translating it yields CAITSDREGNSFF.

In this sample, this clonotype turned up many times. The V call is TRBV7-9, the J call TRBJ1-2; possible D gene TRBD1, 6 bases. This CDR3 comprises 13 residues. The ends were cut back, 1 base at V and 8 bases at J, with 11 bases in the middle. Germline V CDR1 and CDR2: SEHNR, FQNEAQ (reference sequence). The CDR3 nucleotides read TGTGCCAGCAGCTTAGAGGGGGGACTAGGCTACACCTTC. Its translation is CASSLEGGLGYTF. The full variable domain, in which reference TRBV7-9 and TRBJ1-2 provide the parts outside the CDR3, is DTGVSQNPRHKITKRGQNVTFRCDPISEHNRLYWYRQTLGQGPEFLTYFQNEAQLEKSRLLSDRFSAERPKGSFSTLEIQRTEQGDSAMYLCASSLEGGLGYTFGSGTRLTVV.

At least ten counts were recorded for this clonotype. The chain joins TRBV20-1 to TRBJ1-6, with D tentatively TRBD1 (5 bases). Germline V CDR1 and CDR2: DFQATT, SNEGSKA (reference sequence). The CDR3 totals 12 residues. Here the CDR3 reads CARGFYNSPLHF. The CDR3 DNA follows: TGCGCCCGGGGCTTCTATAATTCACCCCTCCACTTT.